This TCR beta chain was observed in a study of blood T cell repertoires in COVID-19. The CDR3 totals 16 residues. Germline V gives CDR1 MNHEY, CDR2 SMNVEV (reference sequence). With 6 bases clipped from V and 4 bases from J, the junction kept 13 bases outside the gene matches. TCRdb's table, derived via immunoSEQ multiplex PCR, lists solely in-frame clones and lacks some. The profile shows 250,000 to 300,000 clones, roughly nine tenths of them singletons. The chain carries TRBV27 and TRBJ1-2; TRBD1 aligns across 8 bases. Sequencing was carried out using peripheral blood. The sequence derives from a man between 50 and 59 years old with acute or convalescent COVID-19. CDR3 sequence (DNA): TGTGCCAGCAGGGTAATGCCGGGACAGGACATCTATGGCTACACCTTC. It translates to CASRVMPGQDIYGYTF.